Sequencing of this TCR beta chain was carried out in a study of long-term antiretroviral therapy in people with HIV. Deletions cut 5 bases from V and 5 bases from J, with 12 bases between. CDR3 length equals 13 residues. Germline V lookup: CDR1 MNHEY, CDR2 SVGAGI. It was version v3.0 of the immunoSEQ assay that was run at survey level. The table came from immunoSEQ multiplex PCR; TCRdb's copy has only in-frame clones and leaves some out. The repertoire holds some 10,000 clones, approximately 90% seen once, with approximately 18% in the top ten. V gene TRBV6-5 combines with J gene TRBJ1-2; D is unresolved. This clonotype was obtained from a woman between 40 and 50 years old with HIV. The sample was unsorted PBMCs, taken 0.2 years before starting antiretroviral therapy. CDR3 sequence (DNA): TGTGCCAGCAGTCTCGGTGAGGTATATGGCTACACCTTC. Translating gives CASSLGEVYGYTF.